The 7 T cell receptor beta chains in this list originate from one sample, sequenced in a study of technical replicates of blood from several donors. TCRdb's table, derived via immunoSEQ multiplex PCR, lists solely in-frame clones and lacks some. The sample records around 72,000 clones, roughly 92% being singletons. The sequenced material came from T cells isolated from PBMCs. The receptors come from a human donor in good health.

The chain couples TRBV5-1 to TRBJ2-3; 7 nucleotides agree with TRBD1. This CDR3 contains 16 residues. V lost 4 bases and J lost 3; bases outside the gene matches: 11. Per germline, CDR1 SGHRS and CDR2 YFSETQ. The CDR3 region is CASSPQRGRMTDTQYF. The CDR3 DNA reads TGCGCCAGCAGCCCCCAGAGGGGGCGTATGACAGATACGCAGTATTTT. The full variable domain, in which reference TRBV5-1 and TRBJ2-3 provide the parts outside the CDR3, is KAGVTQTPRYLIKTRGQQVTLSCSPISGHRSVSWYQQTPGQGLQFLFEYFSETQRNKGNFPGRFSGRQFSNSRSEMNVSTLELGDSALYLCASSPQRGRMTDTQYFGPGTRLTVL.

CDR3 nucleotide sequence: TGTGCCAGCAGGGGGGGACAGGGGGTCCAAGAGACCCAGTACTTC. It codes for CASRGGQGVQETQYF. The chain employs TRBV6-6 and TRBJ2-5; 11 bases match TRBD1. The germline V gene has CDR1 MNHNY and CDR2 SVGAGI (reference sequence). J gave up 1 base and V 6 bases, and 4 bases lay outside the gene matches. The CDR3 spans 15 residues.

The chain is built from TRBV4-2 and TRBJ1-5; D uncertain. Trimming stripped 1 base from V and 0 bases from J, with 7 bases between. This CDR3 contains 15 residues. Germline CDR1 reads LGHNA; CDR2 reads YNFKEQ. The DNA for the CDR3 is TGTGCCAGCAGCCAAGTTCAGAATAGCAATCAGCCCCAGCATTTT. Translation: CASSQVQNSNQPQHF.

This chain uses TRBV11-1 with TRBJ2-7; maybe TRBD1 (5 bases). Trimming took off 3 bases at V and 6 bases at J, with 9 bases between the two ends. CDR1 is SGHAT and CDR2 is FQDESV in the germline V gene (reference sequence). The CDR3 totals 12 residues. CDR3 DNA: TGTGCCAGCAGCTTCGCCGACAGCGAGCAGTACTTC. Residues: CASSFADSEQYF.

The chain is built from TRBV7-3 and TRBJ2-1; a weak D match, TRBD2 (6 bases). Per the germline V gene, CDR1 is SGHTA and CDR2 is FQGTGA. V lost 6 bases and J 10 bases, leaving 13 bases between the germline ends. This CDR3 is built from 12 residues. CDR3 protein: CASSGGTGEQFF. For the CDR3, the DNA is TGTGCCAGCAGTGGAGGGACGGGGGAGCAGTTCTTC.

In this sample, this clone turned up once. The CDR3 DNA reads as TGTGCCAGCAGCTTCTCAGGGGGGCGGCCTGAAGCTTTCTTT. It is translated as CASSFSGGRPEAFF. J is TRBJ1-1 and V is TRBV7-9; 7 bases match TRBD1. This CDR3 comprises 14 residues. The V and J ends lost 3 bases and 6 bases, in that order; junction bases with no gene match: 7. Germline CDR1 is SEHNR and CDR2 is FQNEAQ (reference sequence).

CDR3 amino acids: CASSRRDRDSEQYF. CDR3 DNA sequence: TGTGCCAGCAGCAGACGGGACAGGGATTCCGAGCAGTACTTC. V usage is TRBV13 and J usage is TRBJ2-7; 9 bases align to TRBD1. This CDR3 contains 14 residues. V dropped 5 bases and J dropped 6; count of bases not matched to a gene: 8. Germline loops: CDR1 PRHDT, CDR2 FYEKMQ (reference sequence).